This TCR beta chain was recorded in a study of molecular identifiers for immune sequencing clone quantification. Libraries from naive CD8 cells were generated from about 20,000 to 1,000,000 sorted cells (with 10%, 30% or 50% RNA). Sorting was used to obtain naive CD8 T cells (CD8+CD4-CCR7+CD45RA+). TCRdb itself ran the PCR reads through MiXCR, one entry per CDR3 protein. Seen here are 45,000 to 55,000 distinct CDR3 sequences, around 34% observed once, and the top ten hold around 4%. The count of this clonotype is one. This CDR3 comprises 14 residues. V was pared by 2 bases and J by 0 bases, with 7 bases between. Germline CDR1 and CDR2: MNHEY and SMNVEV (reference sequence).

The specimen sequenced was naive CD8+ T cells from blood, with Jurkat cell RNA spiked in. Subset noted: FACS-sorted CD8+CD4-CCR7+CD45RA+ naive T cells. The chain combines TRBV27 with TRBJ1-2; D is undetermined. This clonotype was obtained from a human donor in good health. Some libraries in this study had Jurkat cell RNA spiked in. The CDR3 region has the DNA TGTGCCAGCAGTTTAGCCGCGGCTAACTATGGCTACACCTTC. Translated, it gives CASSLAAANYGYTF.